These 23 T cell receptor beta chains originate from one sample sequenced in a study of glioma-infiltrating T cells. TCR alpha and beta CDR3 regions were amplified from RNA using iRepertoire nested multiplex PCR. TCRdb re-analysed the multiplex PCR reads in MiXCR, keeping a single row per CDR3 protein. The sample holds fewer than 200,000 distinct CDR3 sequences, around 42% seen once. Sequences were obtained from glioma tissue, nonneoplastic brain tissue, or PBMCs (not recorded which). The receptors shown here come from a human donor with low-grade glioma or glioblastoma, undergoing nonglioma brain surgery, or in good health (not recorded which).

The chain uses TRBV10-3 and TRBJ2-7; TRBD1 is a possible D gene (5 bases). The CDR3 spans 13 residues. Germline loops: CDR1 ENHRY, CDR2 SYGVKD. V lost 8 bases and J 0 bases, leaving 11 bases between the germline ends. This CDR3 is CAISSGNSYEQYF. The CDR3 nucleotides read TGTGCCATCTCCTCAGGGAACTCCTACGAGCAGTACTTC.

This clonotype was recorded many times. The chain joins TRBV11-2 to TRBJ2-3; D is tentatively TRBD1 or TRBD2 (6 bases each). The CDR3 runs to 15 residues. Germline V lookup: CDR1 SGHAT, CDR2 FQNNGV. V was shortened by 1 base and J by 6 bases, with 14 bases between the two germline ends. The CDR3 is CASSLGNGGRDTQYF. The CDR3 DNA sequence: TGTGCCAGCAGCTTAGGAAACGGGGGCCGGGATACGCAGTATTTT.

V and J are TRBV11-2 and TRBJ2-3; 8 bases are a match to TRBD2. This CDR3 spans 15 amino acids. Germline V gene lookup returns CDR1 SGHAT and CDR2 FQNNGV. The V segment lost 2 bases and the J segment 5 bases; nucleotides outside the gene matches: 6. The CDR3 nucleotides are TGTGCCAGCAGCTTAAATCCGGCGGGGGGAGATACGCAGTATTTT. This translates into CASSLNPAGGDTQYF.

To note about this clonotype: This may arise from a read error, as a much more abundant clone is one base away. V is TRBV20-1 and J is TRBJ2-5; 9 positions match TRBD2. The CDR3 runs 13 residues. Germline lookup yields CDR1 DFQATT and CDR2 SNEGSKA (reference sequence). The DNA of the CDR3 is TGCAGTGCTAGATCTAGCGGGAAAGAGACCAAGTACTTC. Translating it yields CSARSSGKETKYF.

The chain uses TRBV30 and TRBJ1-2, with TRBD1 matching 9 bases. This CDR3 has 12 amino acids. CDR1 is GTSNPN and CDR2 is SVGIG in the germline V gene (reference sequence). V lost 7 bases to trimming and J lost 2 bases; unmatched junction nucleotides: 2. In nucleotides, the CDR3 is TGTGCCTTCGGACAGGGGAACTATGGCTACACCTTC. As protein: CAFGQGNYGYTF.

In this sample, this clonotype turned up many times. The chain recombines TRBV6-6 with TRBJ2-6; no reliable D call. Germline V gene data show CDR1 as MNHNY and CDR2 as SVGAGI (reference sequence). Trimming took 0 bases from V and 0 from J, leaving 9 bases between them. The CDR3 covers 17 residues. As DNA, the CDR3 is TGTGCCAGCAGTTACTCGTGGACGGACTCTGGGGCCAACGTCCTGACTTTC. Its protein is CASSYSWTDSGANVLTF.

This clonotype was counted many times. The rearrangement links TRBV2 to TRBJ1-1; D is ambiguous. V shed 2 bases and J shed 3 bases, with 4 bases lying between them. Germline values: CDR1 SNHLY, CDR2 FYNNEI. This CDR3 comprises 12 residues. The CDR3 region is CASSEQDTEAFF. CDR3 in DNA: TGTGCCAGCAGTGAACAGGACACTGAAGCTTTCTTT.

Turning to this clonotype: Possible read error: a much larger clone is one base away. The chain is built from TRBV7-2 and TRBJ2-1, with unresolved D. This CDR3 spans 13 amino acids. Germline assignment: CDR1 SGHTA and CDR2 FQGNSA. The DNA of the CDR3 is TGTGCCATCAGCTTAATTGCCTACAATGAGCAGTTCTTC. It is translated as CAISLIAYNEQFF.

Worth noting for this clonotype: A read error may be the cause here, since a much bigger clone is one base away. This chain links TRBV20-1 with TRBJ1-1; TRBD1 matches 7 bases. The CDR3 sequence is 17 residues long. V gave up 4 bases and J gave up 4 bases; unmatched junction bases: 18. CDR1 and CDR2 from the germline V gene are DFQATT and SNEGSKA (reference sequence). Here the CDR3 reads CSAICAYRGGQVTEAFF. The CDR3 region has the DNA TGCAGTGCTATTTGCGCTTACAGGGGTGGGCAGGTCACTGAAGCTTTCTTT.

The rearrangement links TRBV7-9 to TRBJ2-3; no reliable D call. This CDR3 has 12 amino acids. Deletions cut 1 base from V and 5 bases from J, with 4 bases between. Germline CDR1 SEHNR, CDR2 FQNEAQ (reference sequence). DNA of the CDR3: TGTGCCAGCAGCTTAGGGAAAGATACGCAGTATTTT. This gives the protein CASSLGKDTQYF.

The rearrangement joins TRBV3-1 to TRBJ2-7; 9 bases map to TRBD2. The CDR3 covers 16 residues. V dropped 3 bases and J dropped 3; count of bases not matched to a gene: 9. From germline, CDR1 is LGHDT and CDR2 YNNKEL (reference sequence). DNA for the CDR3: TGTGCCAGCAGCCATACTGGACTAGCGAGAAACTACGAGCAGTACTTC. It is translated as CASSHTGLARNYEQYF.

This clonotype was recorded a few times. The CDR3 DNA sequence: TGTGCCAGCAGCCTCTCTAGCGGACAAGAGACCCAGTACTTC. It translates to CASSLSSGQETQYF. J is TRBJ2-5 and V is TRBV14; 7 bases map to TRBD2. Germline loops: CDR1 SGHDN, CDR2 FVKESK. The length of the CDR3 is 14 residues. Trimming removed 4 bases from V and 2 bases from J; junction bases left unmatched: 4.

The rearrangement links TRBV28 to TRBJ1-2; D gene uncertain. The CDR3 is made up of 15 amino acids. V was shortened by 4 bases and J by 4 bases, with 16 bases between the two germline ends. The germline CDR1 and CDR2 sequences are MDHEN and SYDVKM. The CDR3 region is CASSSSFAGLYGYTF. The CDR3 region has the DNA TGTGCCAGCAGTTCTTCCTTTGCCGGACTCTATGGCTACACCTTC.

The V call is TRBV29-1, the J call TRBJ2-7; D ambiguous. This CDR3 is built from 11 residues. The ends were cut back, 7 bases at V and 2 bases at J, with 9 bases in the middle. CDR1 is SQVTM, CDR2 ANQGSEA, per germline. CDR3: CSGRGTYEQYF. The CDR3 coding sequence is TGCAGCGGCCGTGGTACCTACGAGCAGTACTTC.

The rearrangement joins TRBV3-1 to TRBJ2-1; 10 nucleotides match TRBD2. Germline CDR1 and CDR2: LGHDT and YNNKEL (reference sequence). This CDR3 spans 17 amino acids. V gave up 3 bases and J gave up 4 bases; unmatched junction bases: 9. The CDR3 loop is CASSHASGTSAYNEQFF. As DNA, the CDR3 is TGTGCCAGCAGCCACGCTTCCGGGACTAGCGCATACAATGAGCAGTTCTTC.

A word on this clonotype: A much larger clone sits a single nucleotide away, making a read error possible. The gene calls are TRBV20-1 and TRBJ2-3, with 13 bases aligning to TRBD2. From germline, CDR1 is DFQATT and CDR2 SNEGSKA (reference sequence). V trimming: 6 bases; J trimming: 6 bases; junction bases outside the gene matches: 9. There are 15 residues in the CDR3. The CDR3 spells CSAPGLAGSYDTQYF. The CDR3 region has the DNA TGCAGTGCCCCGGGACTAGCGGGATCCTACGATACGCAGTATTTT.

A few counts support this clonotype. The genes are TRBV7-9 and TRBJ2-7, with 7 bases identical to TRBD1. Trimming took 5 bases from V and 0 from J; bases not matched to a gene: 7. The CDR3 covers 15 residues. Germline assignment: CDR1 SEHNR and CDR2 FQNEAQ (reference sequence). This CDR3 reads CASSKTRDSSYEQYF. CDR3 DNA: TGTGCCAGCAGCAAGACCCGGGACAGCTCCTACGAGCAGTACTTC.

The chain recombines TRBV29-1 with TRBJ2-5; the match to TRBD1 covers 8 bases. Germline loops: CDR1 SQVTM, CDR2 ANQGSEA. The CDR3 has 12 amino acids. J gave up 5 bases and V 4 bases, and 3 bases lay outside the gene matches. CDR3 nucleotides: TGCAGCGTTGCCAGGGGGCAGGAGACCCAGTACTTC. This codes for CSVARGQETQYF.

Notes on this clonotype: A much larger clone lies one base from this, so it may be a read error. V is TRBV20-1 and J is TRBJ2-5, with 8 bases that match TRBD1. CDR3 size: 16 residues. Losses at the gene ends were 0 bases for V and 2 bases for J; bases not matched to a gene: 8. CDR1 DFQATT and CDR2 SNEGSKA come from the germline V gene (reference sequence). In DNA form, the CDR3 reads TGCAGTGCTAGAGACCGGACAGGGAGGAAACAAGAGACCCAGTACTTC. Its translation: CSARDRTGRKQETQYF.

In its sample, this clonotype was seen many times. The V and J genes are TRBV20-1 and TRBJ2-7; D unclear. Germline lookup yields CDR1 DFQATT and CDR2 SNEGSKA (reference sequence). The CDR3 has 14 amino acids. V dropped 6 bases and J dropped 0 bases, with 15 bases sitting between them. The CDR3 DNA reads as TGCAGTGCGCAGGCCAGGCTGAGCTCCTACGAGCAGTACTTC. This gives the protein CSAQARLSSYEQYF.

This clonotype has at least ten counts. J is TRBJ2-3 and V is TRBV10-3; the D is unclear. Germline-derived CDR1 and CDR2 are ENHRY and SYGVKD. The CDR3 loop spans 13 amino acids. V was shortened by 11 bases and J by 4 bases, with 16 bases between the two germline ends. CDR3 in DNA: TGTGCCTCCCAAAAACTCCGCGCAGATACGCAGTATTTT. The encoded protein is CASQKLRADTQYF.

As regards this clonotype: A single base separates this from a much larger clone, so it may be a read error. V and J are TRBV28 and TRBJ1-4; D gene unclear. Trimming left V 1 base short and J 6 bases short, with 6 bases between. The length of the CDR3 is 13 residues. CDR1 and CDR2 (germline): MDHEN, SYDVKM. DNA for the CDR3: TGTGCCAGCAGTTTATTGGACCATGAAAAACTGTTTTTT. Amino acid sequence: CASSLLDHEKLFF.

This clonotype showed up many times. The chain's CDR3 is CASSHRRGLRNNEQFF. The DNA for the CDR3 is TGTGCCAGCAGCCATCGGAGGGGGTTGCGGAACAATGAGCAGTTCTTC. This chain joins TRBV14 and TRBJ2-1, with D perhaps TRBD1 or TRBD2 (6 bases each). CDR3 length: 16 residues. CDR1 is SGHDN and CDR2 is FVKESK in the germline V gene. V dropped 3 bases and J dropped 5 bases, with 17 bases sitting between them.